These T cell receptor beta chains were read from a single sample in a study of T cells in Graves' hyperthyroidism and ophthalmopathy. Each CDR3 protein is one row after TCRdb ran MiXCR on the multiplex PCR reads. The sample has 250,000 to 350,000 distinct CDR3 sequences, roughly 15% seen once. The sample comprised blood. All receptors come from a man aged 30-40 years with Graves' hyperthyroidism. Both conserved end residues are part of each CDR3. A D gene is named only where the DNA matches it firmly. Rows give clone size only sometimes, using once, few, many, or a class for an expanded clone.

j_gene: TRBJ2-1; d_gene: .; abundance: .; len: 17; v_gene: TRBV19; CDR3nt: TGTGCCAGTAGTATAAAAGGGGGTCGGGAGATGTGGAATGAGCAGTTCTTC; CDR3aa: CASSIKGGREMWNEQFF
j_gene: TRBJ1-2; d_gene: .; abundance: many; len: 14; v_gene: TRBV6-1; CDR3nt: TGTGCCAGCAGCCGGGACGCAGTGAACTATGGCTACACCTTC; CDR3aa: CASSRDAVNYGYTF
j_gene: TRBJ1-4; d_gene: TRBD1; abundance: many; len: 13; v_gene: TRBV30; CDR3nt: TGTGCCTGGAGTGTACAGGGGAGTGGAAAACTGTTTTTT; CDR3aa: CAWSVQGSGKLFF
j_gene: TRBJ2-1; d_gene: TRBD1; abundance: many; len: 16; v_gene: TRBV7-8; CDR3nt: TGTGCCAGCAGCCTACTTGGACAGGGCTTCTACAATGAGCAGTTCTTC; CDR3aa: CASSLLGQGFYNEQFF
j_gene: TRBJ1-4; d_gene: .; abundance: .; len: 15; v_gene: TRBV2; CDR3nt: TGTGCCAGCAGTGATGCGGGGGGCGCGGATGAAAAACTGTTTTTT; CDR3aa: CASSDAGGADEKLFF
j_gene: TRBJ2-1; d_gene: .; abundance: few; len: 14; v_gene: TRBV20-1; CDR3nt: TGCAGTGCTATGGGGGACCAGACCTACAATGAGCAGTTCTTC; CDR3aa: CSAMGDQTYNEQFF
j_gene: TRBJ2-1; d_gene: .; abundance: .; len: 14; v_gene: TRBV5-6; CDR3nt: TGTGCCAGCAGCCCAGGACAGAAATATGGCGAGCAGTTCTTC; CDR3aa: CASSPGQKYGEQFF
j_gene: TRBJ2-1; d_gene: TRBD2; abundance: many; len: 16; v_gene: TRBV29-1; CDR3nt: TGCAGCGTGATAGGGCATAGCGGGAGGGCCGGCAATGAGCAGTTCTTC; CDR3aa: CSVIGHSGRAGNEQFF
j_gene: TRBJ1-4; d_gene: .; abundance: many; len: 16; v_gene: TRBV11-2; CDR3nt: TGTGCCAGCAGCCCCGGCTTGGTTGCAACTAATGAAAAACTGTTTTTT; CDR3aa: CASSPGLVATNEKLFF
j_gene: TRBJ2-1; d_gene: .; abundance: once; len: 13; v_gene: TRBV28; CDR3nt: TGTGCCAGCAGTTTATCCGGACAGTATGAGCAGTTCTTC; CDR3aa: CASSLSGQYEQFF
j_gene: TRBJ2-3; d_gene: .; abundance: few; len: 15; v_gene: TRBV7-3; CDR3nt: TGTGCCAGCAGCCAAAGGGGACACCGCACAGATACGCAGTATTTT; CDR3aa: CASSQRGHRTDTQYF
j_gene: TRBJ2-1; d_gene: TRBD1; abundance: many; len: 16; v_gene: TRBV11-2; CDR3nt: TGTGCCAGCAGCCACGACCGGGACAGGGCGAAGAATGAGCAGTTCTTC; CDR3aa: CASSHDRDRAKNEQFF
j_gene: TRBJ1-2; d_gene: TRBD1; abundance: many; len: 13; v_gene: TRBV9; CDR3nt: TGTGCCAGCAGCGTCGACAGGGCGGGCGGCTACACCTTC; CDR3aa: CASSVDRAGGYTF
j_gene: TRBJ1-2; d_gene: .; abundance: .; len: 14; v_gene: TRBV20-1; CDR3nt: TGCAGTGCTAGAGGGGAGGGGGATCGCTATGGCTACACCTTC; CDR3aa: CSARGEGDRYGYTF
j_gene: TRBJ2-7; d_gene: .; abundance: .; len: 15; v_gene: TRBV5-5; CDR3nt: TGTGCCAGCAGCTTGGGACTAGTCGGCGCCCACGAGCAGTACTTC; CDR3aa: CASSLGLVGAHEQYF
j_gene: TRBJ2-1; d_gene: TRBD2; abundance: .; len: 15; v_gene: TRBV6-2/TRBV6-3; CDR3nt: TGTGCCAGCAGTTTTCGACTAGCGGACTACAATGAGCAGTTCTTC; CDR3aa: CASSFRLADYNEQFF
j_gene: TRBJ2-1; d_gene: .; abundance: many; len: 17; v_gene: TRBV5-1; CDR3nt: TGCGCCAGCAGCTTGGGTCTACCCAAAACCTTTCACAATGAGCAGTTCTTC; CDR3aa: CASSLGLPKTFHNEQFF
j_gene: TRBJ1-2; d_gene: .; abundance: many; len: 13; v_gene: TRBV20-1; CDR3nt: TGCAGTGCTAGGAGCGGGGGGAAGGAGGGCTACACCTTC; CDR3aa: CSARSGGKEGYTF
j_gene: TRBJ2-6; d_gene: .; abundance: .; len: 15; v_gene: TRBV9; CDR3nt: TGTGCCAGCCAGCAGGGGATCTCTGGGGCCAACGTCCTGACTTTC; CDR3aa: CASQQGISGANVLTF
j_gene: TRBJ1-2; d_gene: TRBD1; abundance: few; len: 16; v_gene: TRBV19; CDR3nt: TGTGCCAGTAGTATATCGGGGACAGCTGTTTTCTATGGCTACACCTTC; CDR3aa: CASSISGTAVFYGYTF
j_gene: TRBJ1-3; d_gene: .; abundance: many; len: 13; v_gene: TRBV27; CDR3nt: TGTGCCAGCGGGCAACAGGGCGGAAACACCATATATTTT; CDR3aa: CASGQQGGNTIYF
j_gene: TRBJ2-7; d_gene: TRBD2; abundance: .; len: 14; v_gene: TRBV11-3; CDR3nt: TGTGCCAGCAGCTCTGGGGCGGGAGTTTACGAGCAGTACTTC; CDR3aa: CASSSGAGVYEQYF
j_gene: TRBJ2-3; d_gene: .; abundance: few; len: 14; v_gene: TRBV7-6; CDR3nt: TGTGCCAGCAGCTTGTTGGGTGGCACAGATACGCAGTATTTT; CDR3aa: CASSLLGGTDTQYF
j_gene: TRBJ1-2; d_gene: .; abundance: many; len: 18; v_gene: TRBV20-1; CDR3nt: TGCAGTGCTAGAGACGATCGTGGCACCAGGATCAATAACTATGGCTACACCTTC; CDR3aa: CSARDDRGTRINNYGYTF
j_gene: TRBJ1-1; d_gene: .; abundance: many; len: 13; v_gene: TRBV11-2; CDR3nt: TGTGCCAGCAGCGAAACCCAGAACACTGAAGCTTTCTTT; CDR3aa: CASSETQNTEAFF